This T cell receptor beta chain is from a study of tumor-infiltrating lymphocytes in primary liver carcinoma. About the study: There were roughly 3.65 to 7.13 million productive TCRbeta reads per sample, a yield similar across tissue types.

Points on this clonotype: Its antigen is unknown. A read error may account for a junction end that differs from germline.

Co-extracting RNA and DNA was done with about 20-34 mg of unsorted bulk tissue as input. Chronic HBV infection was present in the patients, who were treatment-naive. cDNA specific to TCR beta was made from approximately 0.55 ug of total RNA, with a constant-region primer employed for priming. The TCR beta library was amplified through three nested multiplex PCR rounds in a modified ARM-PCR procedure. Rounds one and two of PCR, each of approximately 11 cycles, were primed with TRBV1-TRBV30 forward primers and a C-beta reverse primer. TCRdb re-called the multiplex PCR reads with MiXCR, one entry per CDR3 protein. The table has roughly 25,000 distinct CDR3 sequences, around three quarters seen once. General observations from the study: Relative to blood, tumors carried a significantly larger fraction of the repertoire in their top 250 clones (p = 0.039).

The length of the CDR3 is 13 residues. Sequencing used liver tumor tissue from sampling region 3. Subset meaning: tumor region T3, left-lateral pole. The chain links TRBV12-3 or TRBV12-4 to TRBJ1-1; no clear D gene. This receptor was taken from a man aged 35 to 55 with primary liver carcinoma and hepatitis B virus infection. The CDR3 is CASSFFRFTEAFF. The CDR3 bases are TGTGCCAGTAGTTTCTTTCGGTTCACTGAAGCTTTCTTT.